This record covers a single T cell receptor beta chain. The antigen is unknown. Germline CDR1 KGHSH, CDR2 LQKENI. The V end was cut by 3 bases, the J end by 3 bases, with 20 bases between. The CDR3 totals 17 residues. Primers for the PCR totalled 60 Vbeta and 13 Jbeta. Data came from immunoSEQ multiplex PCR; TCRdb stores just in-frame clones and leaves some out. The sample lists under 130,000 clones; approximately 86% were seen once. These data are taken from a study of cytomegalovirus exposure and HLA in healthy donors. Overall study results and limits: In an earlier analysis, about 87% or about 30%: the productive usage of most TCR beta V segments. With later analysis, a missense DCLRE1C variant became linked to TCR beta V- and J-gene trimming.

The receptor was isolated from a man between 18 and 29 years old in good health and CMV-seronegative. Input material: PBMCs. The genes are TRBV18 and TRBJ2-5; tentatively, D is TRBD1 (6 bases). In DNA form, the CDR3 reads TGTGCCAGCTCACCCTTTACAGGGCCGGGAATGAAAGAGACCCAGTACTTC. This codes for CASSPFTGPGMKETQYF.